This TCR beta chain emerged from a study of T cell responses to AZD1222 COVID-19 vaccine. TCRdb's table, derived via immunoSEQ multiplex PCR, lists solely in-frame clones and lacks some. In the table there are fewer than 110,000 clones, about 90% of which are singletons. Germline CDR1 reads SGHDT; CDR2 reads YYEEEE. Trimming shortened V by 3 bases and J by 1 base, and 13 bases separated the two germline ends. This CDR3 has 15 amino acids. Sequenced here: peripheral blood, sampled 28 days after the second AZD1222 dose. This clonotype was obtained from an adult who received the AZD1222 COVID-19 vaccine. The V and J genes are TRBV5-6 and TRBJ1-1; the D gene is possibly TRBD1 (5 bases). In nucleotides, the CDR3 is TGTGCCAGCAGCTCACTACAGGTATCGAACACTGAAGCTTTCTTT. Its translation: CASSSLQVSNTEAFF.